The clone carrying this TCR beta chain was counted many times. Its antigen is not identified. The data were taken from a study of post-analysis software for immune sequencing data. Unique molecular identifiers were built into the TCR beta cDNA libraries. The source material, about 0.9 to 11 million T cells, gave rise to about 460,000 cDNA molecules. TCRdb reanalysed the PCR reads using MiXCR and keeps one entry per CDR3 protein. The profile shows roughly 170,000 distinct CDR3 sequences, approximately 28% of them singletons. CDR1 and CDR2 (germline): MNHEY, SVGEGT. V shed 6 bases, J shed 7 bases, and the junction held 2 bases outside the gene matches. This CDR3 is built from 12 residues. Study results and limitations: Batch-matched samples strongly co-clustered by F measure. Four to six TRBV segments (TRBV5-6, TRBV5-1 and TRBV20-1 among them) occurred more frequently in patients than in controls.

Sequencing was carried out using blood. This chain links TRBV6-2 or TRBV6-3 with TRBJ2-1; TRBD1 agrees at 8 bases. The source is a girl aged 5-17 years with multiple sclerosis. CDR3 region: CASRRQGNEQFF. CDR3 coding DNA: TGTGCCAGCAGGCGACAGGGGAATGAGCAGTTCTTC.